This T cell receptor beta chain was obtained from a study of shared clonotypes between healthy human individuals. Study conclusions and caveats: Non-shared clonotypes showed lower generation probabilities than clonotypes common to all four donors.

An assay was performed, and its level was deep. Across several immunoSEQ plates, the genomic DNA of each subset was split evenly. Using immunoSEQ multiplex PCR, the repertoire was profiled, and TCRdb retains in-frame clones only, with some absent. The sample carries about 1 million clones, approximately 72% recorded once. CDR1 is MNHNS and CDR2 is SASEGT in the germline V gene. The germline V and J ends were trimmed by 3 bases and 9 bases, with 9 bases remaining between them. The CDR3 has 11 residues. In this sample, this clone turned up once. Its antigen remains unknown. The source material was memory CD4+ T cells sorted from blood. Noted subset: CD45RA-negative fraction. V usage is TRBV6-1 and J usage is TRBJ2-7; TRBD1 is a possible D gene (7 bases). The sequence came from a man between 18 and 35 years old in good health. CDR3 nucleotide sequence: TGTGCCAGCAGTGAGCGGGACAGGCAGTACTTC. Translation gives CASSERDRQYF.